The TCR beta chain under discussion was sequenced for a study of molecular identifiers for immune sequencing clone quantification. This CDR3 is 16 amino acids long. Trimming stripped 5 bases from V and 1 base from J, with 14 bases between. From germline, CDR1 is SEHNR and CDR2 FQNEAQ (reference sequence). This clonotype has ten or more counts. TCRdb analysed the PCR reads with MiXCR anew, one entry per CDR3 protein. Among a few hundred thousand distinct CDR3 sequences listed, roughly a quarter were seen once. The TCR sequence derives from a human donor in good health. Some libraries in this study had Jurkat cell RNA spiked in. Sequencing was performed on naive CD8+ T cells from blood, with Jurkat cell RNA spiked in. Specified subset: FACS-sorted CD8+CD4-CCR7+CD45RA+ naive T cells. This chain connects TRBV7-9 to TRBJ2-2; D is possibly TRBD1 (5 bases). The CDR3 reads CASSISQVGNTGELFF. The CDR3 bases are TGTGCCAGCAGCATTTCACAGGTTGGGAACACCGGGGAGCTGTTTTTT.